Each of the 6 T cell receptor beta chains below was sequenced from the same sample in a study of blood T cell repertoires in COVID-19. Assay: immunoSEQ multiplex PCR; the TCRdb copy retains only in-frame clones and omits some. The sample lists 150,000 to 200,000 clones, 70% to 90% occurring once. The sample taken for sequencing was peripheral blood. The receptors originated from a woman under 40 with acute or convalescent COVID-19.

This clone was found a few times. The chain joins TRBV4-1 to TRBJ2-2, with TRBD2 as a possible D gene (5 bases). CDR3 length equals 14 residues. Trimming cost V 0 bases and J 5 bases, with 7 bases left between them. Germline lookup yields CDR1 MGHRA and CDR2 YSYEKL. The CDR3 is CASSQEWRTGELFF. The CDR3 DNA reads TGCGCCAGCAGCCAAGAGTGGAGGACCGGGGAGCTGTTTTTT.

The chain is built from TRBV6-2 or TRBV6-3 and TRBJ2-1; 11 bases line up with TRBD2. The V and J ends lost 0 bases and 4 bases, in that order; junction bases with no gene match: 5. The V gene's germline CDR1 is MNHEY and CDR2 SVGEGT. This CDR3 spans 17 amino acids. The CDR3 reads CASSYSRTSGSYNEQFF. CDR3 DNA: TGTGCCAGCAGTTACTCGAGAACTAGCGGGAGTTACAATGAGCAGTTCTTC.

This clone was counted a single time. The J gene is TRBJ2-2, the V gene TRBV3-1 (or the pseudogene TRBV3-2), with D perhaps matching TRBD2 (6 bases). Germline loops: CDR1 LGHDT, CDR2 YNNKEL (reference sequence). This CDR3 has 15 residues. Trimming took off 1 base at V and 5 bases at J, with 11 bases between the two ends. CDR3: CASSQAGVLTGELFF. The CDR3 bases are TGTGCCAGCAGCCAAGCGGGAGTTTTAACCGGGGAGCTGTTTTTT.

The chain couples TRBV7-8 to TRBJ2-1; 14 bases fit TRBD2. The CDR3 is 16 amino acids. CDR1 and CDR2 (germline): SGHVS, FQNEAQ. With 7 bases clipped from V and 8 bases from J, the junction kept 10 bases outside the gene matches. The CDR3 protein is CASTLAGLAGVHEQFF. CDR3 bases: TGTGCCAGCACGCTCGCGGGACTAGCGGGAGTGCATGAGCAGTTCTTC. The whole variable domain, remainder taken from reference TRBV7-8 and TRBJ2-1, is GAGVSQSPRYKVAKRGQDVALRCDPISGHVSLFWYQQALGQGPEFLTYFQNEAQLDKSGLPSDRFFAERPEGSVSTLKIQRTQQEDSAVYLCASTLAGLAGVHEQFFGPGTRLTVL.

In this sample, this clone turned up many times. V gene TRBV5-1 combines with J gene TRBJ2-7; D gene uncertain. V was cut by 3 bases and J by 3 bases, with 10 bases left in between. Germline V lookup: CDR1 SGHRS, CDR2 YFSETQ. The CDR3 has 13 residues. The CDR3 nucleotides are TGCGCCAGCAGCTGGTCACATGACTACGAGCAGTACTTC. It codes for CASSWSHDYEQYF.

The rearrangement links TRBV2 to TRBJ2-7, with 7 bases fitting TRBD1. With V trimmed by 4 bases and J by 5 bases, 5 bases remained unmatched. The CDR3 covers 13 residues. Germline assignment: CDR1 SNHLY and CDR2 FYNNEI. This CDR3 is CASSGQGSNEQYF. DNA of the CDR3: TGTGCCAGCAGTGGACAGGGATCGAACGAGCAGTACTTC.